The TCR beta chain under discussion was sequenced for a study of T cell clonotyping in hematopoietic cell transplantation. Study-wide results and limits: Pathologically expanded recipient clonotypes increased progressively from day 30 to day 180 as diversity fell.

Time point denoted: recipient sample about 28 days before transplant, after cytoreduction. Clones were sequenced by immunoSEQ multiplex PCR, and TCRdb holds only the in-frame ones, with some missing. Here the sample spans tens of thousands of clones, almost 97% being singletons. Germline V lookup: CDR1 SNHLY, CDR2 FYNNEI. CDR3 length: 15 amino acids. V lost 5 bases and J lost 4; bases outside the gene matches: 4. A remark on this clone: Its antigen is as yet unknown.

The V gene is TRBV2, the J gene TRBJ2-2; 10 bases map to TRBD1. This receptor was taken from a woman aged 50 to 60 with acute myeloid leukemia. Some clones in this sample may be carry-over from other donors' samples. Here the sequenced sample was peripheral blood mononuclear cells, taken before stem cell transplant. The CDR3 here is CASSPGQGRTGELFF. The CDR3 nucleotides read TGTGCCAGCAGTCCGGGACAGGGGCGCACCGGGGAGCTGTTTTTT.